This is a list of T cell receptor beta chains from one sample in a study of T cells in Graves' hyperthyroidism and ophthalmopathy. MiXCR, run by TCRdb on the multiplex PCR reads, gives a single entry per CDR3 protein. The sample has 660,000 or so distinct CDR3 sequences; less than 25% are singletons. Material for sequencing was blood. These receptors all stem from a man under 40 with Graves' ophthalmopathy. CDR3s include the opening cysteine and the closing phenylalanine or tryptophan. The D gene is left open where the match is weak. A row's size may be missing; if present it is once, few, many or a size class.

j_call d_call v_call clone_size cdr3_nt cdr3_aa
TRBJ1-6 - TRBV28 - TGTGTCAGCAGCAGGAACTCCTATAATTCACCCCTCCACTTT CVSSRNSYNSPLHF
TRBJ2-2 TRBD2 TRBV9 - TGTGCCAGCAGCGCGGGACTAGCGGACACCGGGGAGCTGTTTTTT CASSAGLADTGELFF
TRBJ2-1 TRBD2 TRBV6-5 - TGTGCCAGCAGTTTTGTCGGGAGGCCCGGGGATGAGCAGTTCTTC CASSFVGRPGDEQFF
TRBJ2-7 TRBD1 TRBV20-1 few TGCAGTGCTAGACTTGGACAGGGAAGACCCTACGAGCAGTACTTC CSARLGQGRPYEQYF
TRBJ1-5 - TRBV6-4 - TGTGCCAGCAGGGGGGGTCGGGGGGCGCATGTCGGCAATCAGCCCCAGCATTTT CASRGGRGAHVGNQPQHF
TRBJ1-3 - TRBV3-1 - TGTGCCAGCCAGGGAGCTGGAAACACCATATATTTT CASQGAGNTIYF
TRBJ1-2 - TRBV12-3/TRBV12-4 - TGTGCCAGCAGTCCAAGGGGGTCTCCCTATGGCTACACCTTC CASSPRGSPYGYTF
TRBJ2-5 TRBD1 TRBV5-4 few TGTGCCAGCAGCTTGCCCCCGGGACAGGACCTCGGGGCCCAGTACTTC CASSLPPGQDLGAQYF
TRBJ2-1 TRBD2 TRBV7-9 many TGTGCCAGCAGCAATGGACAGTATCGGCTAGCGGGCAATGAGCAGTTCTTC CASSNGQYRLAGNEQFF
TRBJ1-5 - TRBV28 - TGTGCCAGCAGTTCCCCCCCCCCGGCCGCCAATCAGCCCCAGCATTTT CASSSPPPAANQPQHF
TRBJ2-7 TRBD2 TRBV7-2 - TGTGCCAGCAGCTTAGAGATAGTGGCGGGAGTCTACTTC CASSLEIVAGVYF
TRBJ1-5 TRBD1 TRBV30 many TGTGCCTGGAGCCGGACAGGCGGTCTGGCCCAGCATTTT CAWSRTGGLAQHF
TRBJ2-1 TRBD2 TRBV3-1 many TGTGCCAGCAGCCCCGGGACTAGCGTCTACAATGAGCAGTTCTTC CASSPGTSVYNEQFF
TRBJ2-7 - TRBV19 - TGTGCCAGTAGTATTGTGGGGACTCCTACCTACGAGCAGTACTTC CASSIVGTPTYEQYF
TRBJ1-1 TRBD1 TRBV16 - TGTGCCAGCAGCCCCGTTGCGGGACACACAGGGGGAAGGGCTGAAGCTTTCTTT CASSPVAGHTGGRAEAFF
TRBJ2-2 - TRBV7-2 - TGTGCCAGCAGCTTAGGGGCGGGCCGGTTGAGCGGGGAGCTGTTTTTT CASSLGAGRLSGELFF
TRBJ2-5 - TRBV7-2 - TGTGCCAGCAGCTTAAGGTATACCCAAGAGACCCAGTACTTC CASSLRYTQETQYF
TRBJ2-7 - TRBV19 - TGTGCCAGTAGTATCTCAGTGGACAGTCTCTACGAGCAGTACTTC CASSISVDSLYEQYF
TRBJ2-7 TRBD1 TRBV6-1 many TGTGCCAGCAGATTACGCATTGACCGGGACAGTCACCATGAGACCACCTACGAGCAGTACTTC CASRLRIDRDSHHETTYEQYF
TRBJ1-1 TRBD1 TRBV28 - TGTGCCAGCAGCCCAGTTTACAGGGGGCGGAGCACTGAAGCTTTCTTT CASSPVYRGRSTEAFF
TRBJ1-1 - TRBV11-2 many TGTGCCAGCAGCTCCTTACCGGGACGGATGCTGGCTTTCTTT CASSSLPGRMLAFF
TRBJ1-4 - TRBV5-1 - TGCGCCAGCAGCTTGGACGACCACAGGGACCAAAAACTGTTTTTT CASSLDDHRDQKLFF
TRBJ2-1 TRBD2 TRBV11-2 few TGTGCCAGCAGCACAACAGTCCTAGCGGGAGACGCGTACAATGAGCAGTTCTTC CASSTTVLAGDAYNEQFF
TRBJ2-3 TRBD2 TRBV28 many TGTGCCAGCAGTAACCCCGCCACGGCGGGAGCCAGAGATACGCAGTATTTT CASSNPATAGARDTQYF
TRBJ2-7 TRBD2 TRBV29-1 few TGCAGCGTTCTCCGGGAGGGAACCTACGAGCAGTACTTC CSVLREGTYEQYF
TRBJ2-1 TRBD2 TRBV6-1 - TGTGCCAGCAGTCCCGATAGCGGGAGAAACAATGAGCAGTTCTTC CASSPDSGRNNEQFF
TRBJ1-1 - TRBV2 many TGTGCCAGCAGCGCCTCACCGGGGGTGAACACTGAAGCTTTCTTT CASSASPGVNTEAFF
TRBJ2-5 - TRBV28 - TGTGCCAGCAGTCCACCCCGGAGAAGGCCAGATGAGACCCAGTACTTC CASSPPRRRPDETQYF
TRBJ2-7 TRBD2 TRBV5-6 - TGTGCCAGCAGCTTGGACGGGAGGGCCCACGAGCAGTACTTC CASSLDGRAHEQYF
TRBJ2-7 - TRBV7-2 - TGTGCCAGCAGCTTAGGGGGGGGACAGTTAAGTTACGAGCAGTACTTC CASSLGGGQLSYEQYF
TRBJ1-2 TRBD1 TRBV7-8 many TGTGCCAGCAGCAAGCGACAGGGAACTAACTATGGCTACACCTTC CASSKRQGTNYGYTF
TRBJ2-1 TRBD2 TRBV20-1 many TGCAGTGCTAGAGCCTCCGGGACTAGCGGGTCAAAGGGTGAGCAGTTCTTC CSARASGTSGSKGEQFF
TRBJ2-2 TRBD2 TRBV27 - TGTGCCAGCACGCTAGCGGGGGGCACCGGGGAGCTGTTTTTT CASTLAGGTGELFF
TRBJ2-1 - TRBV3-1 few TGTGCCAGCAGCCAAGCCGGCTTTACTTTTGGTGAGCAGTTCTTC CASSQAGFTFGEQFF
TRBJ2-5 - TRBV6-1 - TGTGCCAGCAGTGAACGACCGCAGGAGGGCCAGGAGACCCAGTACTTC CASSERPQEGQETQYF
TRBJ2-7 TRBD1 TRBV28 few TGTGCCAGCAGTTCCACGTTTCGGGACAGGGAGATTTGCGAGCAGTACTTC CASSSTFRDREICEQYF
TRBJ2-7 TRBD2 TRBV12-3/TRBV12-4 few TGTGCCAGCAGTCCGGCCACTAGCGATGGAAACTACGAGCAGTACTTC CASSPATSDGNYEQYF
TRBJ1-1 - TRBV6-2/TRBV6-3 few TGTGCCAGCAGTCTCTACAGCTACACTGAAGCTTTCTTT CASSLYSYTEAFF
TRBJ2-7 - TRBV3-1 few TGTGCCAGCAACCAAGATGTGGGCCAGCAGTACTTC CASNQDVGQQYF
TRBJ2-7 - TRBV5-5 few TGTGCCAGCAGCTTGGACCCTTACGCATACGAGCAGCACTTC CASSLDPYAYEQHF
TRBJ2-1 - TRBV3-1 few TGTGCCAGCAGCCAACCGTCCTACAATGAGCAGTTCTTC CASSQPSYNEQFF
TRBJ2-1 TRBD2 TRBV11-2 few TGTGCCAGCAGCTCGAAAACGGGACTAGCGGGGTCTTACAATGAGCAGTTCTTC CASSSKTGLAGSYNEQFF
TRBJ2-7 TRBD1 TRBV27 - TGTGCCAGCGGGCCAACAGGGGGCAGGTCCGGCGAGCAGTACTTC CASGPTGGRSGEQYF
TRBJ2-5 - TRBV20-1 - TGCAGTGCCTACGGGGGCCAAGAGACCCAGTACTTC CSAYGGQETQYF
TRBJ2-7 - TRBV11-2 many TGTGCCAGCAGCCCCGCTAGTGGCGAGCAGTACTTC CASSPASGEQYF
TRBJ2-2 - TRBV28 many TGTGCCAGCAGTTTAAGCTTCGCGGGCGGGGAGCTGTTTTTT CASSLSFAGGELFF
TRBJ2-3 TRBD2 TRBV4-1 - TGCGCCAGCGCTCTAGTTGGGGCGGGAGGGCCTGACACAGATACGCAGTATTTT CASALVGAGGPDTDTQYF
TRBJ2-1 - TRBV7-2 many TGTGCCAGCAGCGCGACTAGAGACATGCCGCCGTTCTTC CASSATRDMPPFF
TRBJ1-4 - TRBV7-9 few TGTGCCAGCAGCTTATCACAGGGTAATGAAAAACTGTTTTTT CASSLSQGNEKLFF
TRBJ1-1 TRBD1 TRBV5-1 - TGCGCCAGCAGCTTGGGCGGACAGGGCCTTATGAACACTGAAGCTTTCTTT CASSLGGQGLMNTEAFF
TRBJ1-1 - TRBV5-1 many TGCGCCAGCAGCTTGTCAACGAATACAGGGAACACTGAAGCTTTCTTT CASSLSTNTGNTEAFF
TRBJ1-1 - TRBV2 - TGTGCCAGCAGGGAAGGCTGGCAGGCAAGGTTGAACACTGAAGCTTTCTTT CASREGWQARLNTEAFF
TRBJ1-6 TRBD1 TRBV3-1 many TGTGCCAGCAGCCCGGGACAGTTTGGCTCACCCCTCCACTTT CASSPGQFGSPLHF
TRBJ2-7 - TRBV3-1 few TGTGCCAGCAGCCAAGATGGCGGGACACCATCCTACGAGCAGTACTTC CASSQDGGTPSYEQYF
TRBJ1-3 - TRBV9 - TGTGCCAGCAGCGTAGCCCCGATAGGGAGGAACTCTGGAAACACCATATATTTT CASSVAPIGRNSGNTIYF